The subject of this entry is one TCR beta chain. Its antigen remains unknown. This table comes from immunoSEQ multiplex PCR, and its TCRdb copy is limited to in-frame clones, with some not included. The sample contains tens of thousands of clones, about 89% of which appear only once. The data originate from a study of lymphopenia after photon versus proton radiotherapy. Study-level findings and limits: Proton therapy kept repertoires fairly stable, unlike photons, which gained effector/memory cells. Post-nadir TCR diversity decline inversely tracked overall survival among those who died.

Germline assignment: CDR1 SGHVS and CDR2 FQNEAQ. The CDR3 spans 13 residues. V lost 4 bases to trimming and J lost 6 bases, with 10 bases between them. This specimen was peripheral blood, taken from a patient treated with proton-based radiotherapy. V gene TRBV7-8 combines with J gene TRBJ2-1, with a tentative D call TRBD1 (6 bases). This clonotype originated in an elderly man with esophageal cancer. The CDR3 coding sequence is TGTGCCAGCAGCTCTACAGGGCTCAATGAGCAGTTCTTC. Its translation is CASSSTGLNEQFF.